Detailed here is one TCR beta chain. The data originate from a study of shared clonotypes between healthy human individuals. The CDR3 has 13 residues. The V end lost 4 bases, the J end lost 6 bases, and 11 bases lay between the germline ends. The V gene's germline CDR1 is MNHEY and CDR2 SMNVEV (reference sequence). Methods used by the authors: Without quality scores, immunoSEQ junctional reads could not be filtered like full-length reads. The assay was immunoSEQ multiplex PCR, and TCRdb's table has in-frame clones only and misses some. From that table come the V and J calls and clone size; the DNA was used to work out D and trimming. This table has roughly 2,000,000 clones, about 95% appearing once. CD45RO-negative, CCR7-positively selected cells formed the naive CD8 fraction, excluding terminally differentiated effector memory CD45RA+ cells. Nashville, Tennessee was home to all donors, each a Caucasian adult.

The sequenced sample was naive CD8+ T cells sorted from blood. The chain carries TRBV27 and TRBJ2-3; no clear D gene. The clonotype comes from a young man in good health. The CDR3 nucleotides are TGTGCCAGCAGTTCCGACCTAAGGGATACGCAGTATTTT. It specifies CASSSDLRDTQYF.